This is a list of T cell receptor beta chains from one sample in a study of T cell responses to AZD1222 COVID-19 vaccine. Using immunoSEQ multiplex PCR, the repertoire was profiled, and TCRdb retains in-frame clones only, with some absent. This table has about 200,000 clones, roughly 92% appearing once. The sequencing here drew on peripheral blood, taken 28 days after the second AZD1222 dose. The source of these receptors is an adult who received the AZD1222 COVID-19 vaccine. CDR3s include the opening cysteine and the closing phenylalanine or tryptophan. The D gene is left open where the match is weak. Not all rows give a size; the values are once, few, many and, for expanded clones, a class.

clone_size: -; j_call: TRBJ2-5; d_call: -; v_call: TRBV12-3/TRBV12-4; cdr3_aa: CASSFRGTQYF; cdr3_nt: TGTGCCAGCAGTTTTCGCGGGACCCAGTACTTC
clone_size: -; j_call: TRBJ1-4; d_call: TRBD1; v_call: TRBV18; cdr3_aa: CASSLTTGTGNEKLFF; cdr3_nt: TGTGCCAGCTCACTTACGACCGGGACAGGGAATGAAAAACTGTTTTTT
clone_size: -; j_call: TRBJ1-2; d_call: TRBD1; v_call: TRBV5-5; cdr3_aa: CASSTTGQGGYGYTF; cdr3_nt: TGTGCCAGCAGTACCACCGGACAGGGTGGCTATGGCTACACCTTC
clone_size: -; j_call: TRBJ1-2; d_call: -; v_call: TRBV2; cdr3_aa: CASNPDGLYYGYTF; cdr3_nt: TGTGCCAGCAATCCCGACGGTCTTTACTATGGCTACACCTTC
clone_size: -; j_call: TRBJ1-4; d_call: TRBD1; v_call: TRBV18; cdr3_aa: CASSPRQGDANEKLFF; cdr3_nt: TGTGCCAGCTCACCACGGCAGGGGGATGCTAATGAAAAACTGTTTTTT
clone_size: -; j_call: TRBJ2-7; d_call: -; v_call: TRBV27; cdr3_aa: CASSSRPHYEQYF; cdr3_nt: TGTGCCAGCAGTTCCCGACCGCACTACGAGCAGTACTTC
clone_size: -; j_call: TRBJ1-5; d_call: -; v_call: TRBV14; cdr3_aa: CASSWGPHQPQHF; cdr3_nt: TGTGCCAGCAGTTGGGGACCCCATCAGCCCCAGCATTTT
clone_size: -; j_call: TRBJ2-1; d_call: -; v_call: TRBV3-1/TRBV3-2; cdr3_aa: CASSQVTAGEQFF; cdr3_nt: TGTGCCAGCAGCCAAGTAACGGCGGGAGAGCAGTTCTTC
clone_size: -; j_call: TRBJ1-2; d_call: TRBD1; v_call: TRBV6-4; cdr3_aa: CASRRTGGNGYTF; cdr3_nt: TGTGCCAGCAGACGGACAGGGGGCAATGGCTACACCTTC
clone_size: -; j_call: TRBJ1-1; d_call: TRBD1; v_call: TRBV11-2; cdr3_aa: CASSYGDRVNTEAFF; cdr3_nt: TGTGCCAGCAGCTATGGGGACAGGGTGAACACTGAAGCTTTCTTT
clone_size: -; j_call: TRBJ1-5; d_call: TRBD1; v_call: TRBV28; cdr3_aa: CASTLGGTGLNQPQHF; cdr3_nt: TGTGCCAGCACCTTAGGAGGGACAGGGCTTAATCAGCCCCAGCATTTT
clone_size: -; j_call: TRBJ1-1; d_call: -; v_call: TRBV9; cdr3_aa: CASSAKGGVTTEAFF; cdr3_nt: TGTGCCAGCAGCGCGAAAGGGGGGGTTACCACTGAAGCTTTCTTT
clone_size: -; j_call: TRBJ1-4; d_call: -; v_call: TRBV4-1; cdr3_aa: CASSHAGRGRTNEKLFF; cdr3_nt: TGCGCCAGCAGCCACGCCGGCAGGGGCCGGACTAATGAAAAACTGTTTTTT
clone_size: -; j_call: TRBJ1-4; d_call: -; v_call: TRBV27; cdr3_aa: CASSFNTVKGEKLFF; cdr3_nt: TGTGCCAGCAGTTTCAACACAGTAAAGGGTGAAAAACTGTTTTTT
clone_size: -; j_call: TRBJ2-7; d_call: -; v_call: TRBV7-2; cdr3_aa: CASSSDSGATYEQYF; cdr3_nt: TGTGCCAGCAGTAGTGATTCTGGGGCTACCTACGAGCAGTACTTC
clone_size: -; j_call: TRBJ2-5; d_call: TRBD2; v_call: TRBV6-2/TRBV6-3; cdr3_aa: CASSGTSLVTQYF; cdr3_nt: TGTGCCAGCAGCGGGACTAGCCTCGTGACCCAGTACTTC
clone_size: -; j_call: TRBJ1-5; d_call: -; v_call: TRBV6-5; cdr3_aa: CASSYSVSGDQPQHF; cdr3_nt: TGTGCCAGCAGTTACTCGGTCAGTGGTGATCAGCCCCAGCATTTT
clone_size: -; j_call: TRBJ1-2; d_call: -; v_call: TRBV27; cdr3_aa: CASSLTTDSNYGYTF; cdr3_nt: TGTGCCAGCAGTTTGACAACGGATTCTAACTATGGCTACACCTTC
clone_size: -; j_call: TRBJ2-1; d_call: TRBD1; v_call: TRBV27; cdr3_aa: CASRIGTASSYNEQFF; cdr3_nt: TGTGCCAGCCGGATTGGGACAGCTAGCTCCTACAATGAGCAGTTCTTC
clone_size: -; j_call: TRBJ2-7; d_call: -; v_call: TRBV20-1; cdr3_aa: CSAKSYEQYF; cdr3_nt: TGCAGTGCTAAGAGCTACGAGCAGTACTTC
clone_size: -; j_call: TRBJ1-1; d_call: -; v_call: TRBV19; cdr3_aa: CASSDRTEAFF; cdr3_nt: TGTGCCAGTAGTGACAGGACTGAAGCTTTCTTT
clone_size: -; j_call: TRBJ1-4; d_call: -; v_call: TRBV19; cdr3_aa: CASRPEGTNEKLFF; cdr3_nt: TGTGCCAGTAGGCCGGAGGGCACTAATGAAAAACTGTTTTTT
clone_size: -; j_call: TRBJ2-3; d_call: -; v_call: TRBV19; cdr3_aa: CASSMRGVAQYF; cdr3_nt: TGTGCCAGTAGTATGCGGGGAGTGGCGCAGTATTTT
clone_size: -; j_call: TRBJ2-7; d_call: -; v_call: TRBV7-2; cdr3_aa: CASSPISAATASYEQYF; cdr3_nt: TGTGCCAGCAGCCCCATAAGTGCAGCGACTGCTTCCTACGAGCAGTACTTC
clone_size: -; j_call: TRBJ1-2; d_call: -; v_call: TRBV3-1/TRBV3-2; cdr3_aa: CASSQVAGRLGYGYTF; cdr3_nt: TGTGCCAGCAGCCAAGTGGCAGGGCGGTTGGGCTATGGCTACACCTTC
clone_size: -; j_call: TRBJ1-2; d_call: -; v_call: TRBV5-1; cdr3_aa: CASSPGGGNYGYTF; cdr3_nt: TGCGCCAGCAGCCCCGGCGGGGGTAACTATGGCTACACCTTC
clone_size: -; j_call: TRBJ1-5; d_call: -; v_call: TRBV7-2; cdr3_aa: CASSNRGYSNQPQHF; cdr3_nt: TGTGCCAGCAGCAATAGGGGATATAGCAATCAGCCCCAGCATTTT
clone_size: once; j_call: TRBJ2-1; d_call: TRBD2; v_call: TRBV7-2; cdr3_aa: CASSSGLAGGQSYNEQFF; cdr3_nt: TGTGCCAGCAGCTCGGGACTAGCGGGGGGGCAGTCCTACAATGAGCAGTTCTTC
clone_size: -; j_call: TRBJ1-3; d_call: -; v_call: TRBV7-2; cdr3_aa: CASSLVHSGNTIYF; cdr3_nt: TGTGCCAGCAGCTTAGTTCACTCTGGAAACACCATATATTTT
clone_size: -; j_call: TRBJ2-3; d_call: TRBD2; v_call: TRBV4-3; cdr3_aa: CASSQSGQAGGDTQYF; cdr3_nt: TGCGCCAGCAGCCAAAGTGGTCAAGCGGGGGGAGATACGCAGTATTTT
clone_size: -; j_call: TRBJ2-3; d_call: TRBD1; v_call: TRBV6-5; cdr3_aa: CASSPGQGRTDTQYF; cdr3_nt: TGTGCCAGCAGTCCGGGACAGGGTAGGACAGATACGCAGTATTTT
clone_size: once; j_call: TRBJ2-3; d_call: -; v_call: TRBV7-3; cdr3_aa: CASSQIGSTDTQYF; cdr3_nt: TGTGCCAGCAGCCAGATCGGTAGCACAGATACGCAGTATTTT
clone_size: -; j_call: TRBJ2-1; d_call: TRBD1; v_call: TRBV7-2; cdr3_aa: CASSPAGTGSNNEQFF; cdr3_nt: TGTGCCAGCAGTCCTGCCGGGACAGGGTCCAACAATGAGCAGTTCTTC
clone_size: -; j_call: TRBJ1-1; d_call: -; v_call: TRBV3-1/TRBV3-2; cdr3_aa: CASSAAGSEAFF; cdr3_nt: TGTGCCAGCAGCGCCGCGGGCAGCGAAGCTTTCTTT
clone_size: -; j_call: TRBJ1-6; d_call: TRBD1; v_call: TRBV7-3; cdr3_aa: CASSLDRDSPLHF; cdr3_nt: TGTGCCAGCAGTCTCGACAGGGATTCACCCCTCCACTTT
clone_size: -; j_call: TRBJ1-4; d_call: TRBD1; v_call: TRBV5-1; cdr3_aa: CASSSQGAANEKLFF; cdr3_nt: TGCGCCAGCAGCAGCCAGGGGGCAGCTAATGAAAAACTGTTTTTT
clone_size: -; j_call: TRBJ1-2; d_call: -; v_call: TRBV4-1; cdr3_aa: CASSQGETGGYGYTF; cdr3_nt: TGCGCCAGCAGCCAAGGCGAGACAGGAGGTTATGGCTACACCTTC
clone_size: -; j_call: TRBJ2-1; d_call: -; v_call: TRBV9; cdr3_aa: CASSPPPDNEQFF; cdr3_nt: TGTGCCAGCAGCCCTCCCCCAGACAATGAGCAGTTCTTC
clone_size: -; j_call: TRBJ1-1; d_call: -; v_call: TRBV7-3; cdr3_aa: CASSFGPRNTEAFF; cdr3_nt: TGTGCCAGCAGCTTTGGTCCGAGGAACACTGAAGCTTTCTTT
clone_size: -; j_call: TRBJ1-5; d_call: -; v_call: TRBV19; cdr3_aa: CASSIPQARSNQPQHF; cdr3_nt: TGTGCCAGTAGTATCCCTCAGGCTCGGAGCAATCAGCCCCAGCATTTT
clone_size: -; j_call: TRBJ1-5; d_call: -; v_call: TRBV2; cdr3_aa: CASRARQTNQPQHF; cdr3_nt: TGTGCCAGCAGGGCGAGACAGACTAATCAGCCCCAGCATTTT
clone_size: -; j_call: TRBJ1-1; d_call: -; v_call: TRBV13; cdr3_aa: CASSPGRGIRTEAFF; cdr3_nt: TGTGCCAGCAGCCCCGGACGGGGAATAAGGACTGAAGCTTTCTTT
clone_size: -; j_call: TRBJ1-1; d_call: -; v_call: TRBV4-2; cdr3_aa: CASSQDARDNLLEAFF; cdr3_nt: TGTGCCAGCAGCCAAGATGCCCGGGACAACCTACTGGAAGCTTTCTTT
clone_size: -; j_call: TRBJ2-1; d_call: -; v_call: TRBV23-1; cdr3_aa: CASSHKEEYNEQFF; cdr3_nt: TGCGCCAGCAGTCACAAGGAAGAATACAATGAGCAGTTCTTC
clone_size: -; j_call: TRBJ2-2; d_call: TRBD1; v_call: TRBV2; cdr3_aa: CASSVQQGAAGELFF; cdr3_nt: TGTGCCAGCAGTGTTCAACAGGGGGCGGCCGGGGAGCTGTTTTTT
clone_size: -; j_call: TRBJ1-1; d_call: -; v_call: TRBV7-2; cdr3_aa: CASSYVSGRLNTEAFF; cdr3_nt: TGTGCCAGCAGCTACGTCAGCGGTAGATTGAACACTGAAGCTTTCTTT
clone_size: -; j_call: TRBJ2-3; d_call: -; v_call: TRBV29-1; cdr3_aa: CSGQGADTQYF; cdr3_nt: TGCAGCGGTCAGGGTGCTGATACGCAGTATTTT
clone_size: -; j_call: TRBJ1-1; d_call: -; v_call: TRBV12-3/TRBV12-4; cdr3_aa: CASSLSDTYEAFF; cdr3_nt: TGTGCCAGCAGTTTATCGGATACGTACGAAGCTTTCTTT
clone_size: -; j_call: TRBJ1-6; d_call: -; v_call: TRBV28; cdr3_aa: CASSLRTGSTEVNSPLHF; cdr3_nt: TGTGCCAGCAGTTTAAGAACGGGATCGACAGAGGTCAATTCACCCCTCCACTTT
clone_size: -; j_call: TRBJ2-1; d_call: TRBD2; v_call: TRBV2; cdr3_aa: CASGPTSGVISSYNEQFF; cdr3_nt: TGTGCCAGCGGCCCGACTAGCGGGGTTATAAGCTCCTACAATGAGCAGTTCTTC
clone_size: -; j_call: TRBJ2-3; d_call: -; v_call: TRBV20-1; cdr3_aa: CSASVTARTDTQYF; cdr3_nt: TGCAGTGCTAGTGTGACGGCCCGCACAGATACGCAGTATTTT
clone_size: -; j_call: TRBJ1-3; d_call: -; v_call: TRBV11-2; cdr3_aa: CASKEGGERNTIYF; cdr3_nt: TGTGCCAGCAAGGAAGGAGGGGAGAGAAACACCATATATTTT
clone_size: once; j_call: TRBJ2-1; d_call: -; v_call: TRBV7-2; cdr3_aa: CASSFGGANLRHEQFF; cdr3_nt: TGTGCCAGCAGCTTTGGTGGGGCCAACCTTCGGCATGAGCAGTTCTTC
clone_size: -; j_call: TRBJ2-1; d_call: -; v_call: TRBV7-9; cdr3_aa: CASSLLAGPSYNEQFF; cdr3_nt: TGTGCCAGCAGCTTACTCGCGGGGCCCTCCTACAATGAGCAGTTCTTC
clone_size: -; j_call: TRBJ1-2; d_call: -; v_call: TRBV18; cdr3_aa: CASSEDTDYGYTF; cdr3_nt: TGTGCCAGCTCAGAGGACACCGACTATGGCTACACCTTC